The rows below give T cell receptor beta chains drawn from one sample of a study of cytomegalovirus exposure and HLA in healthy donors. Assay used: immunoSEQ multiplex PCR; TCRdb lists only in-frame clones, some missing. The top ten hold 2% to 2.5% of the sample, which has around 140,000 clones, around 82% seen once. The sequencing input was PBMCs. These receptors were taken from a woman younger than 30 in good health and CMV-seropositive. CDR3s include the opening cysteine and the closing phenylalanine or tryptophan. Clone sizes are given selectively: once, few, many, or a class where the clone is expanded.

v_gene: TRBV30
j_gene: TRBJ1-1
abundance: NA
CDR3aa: CAWNRGGGLTEAFF

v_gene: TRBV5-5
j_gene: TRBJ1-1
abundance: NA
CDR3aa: CASSLTAGANTEAFF

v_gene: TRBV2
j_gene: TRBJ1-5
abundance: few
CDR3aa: CASSRVNQPQHF

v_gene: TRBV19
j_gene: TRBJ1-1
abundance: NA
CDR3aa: CASRGDRGRSTEAFF

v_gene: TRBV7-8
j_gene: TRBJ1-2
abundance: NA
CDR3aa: CASSLVLGADILNGYTF

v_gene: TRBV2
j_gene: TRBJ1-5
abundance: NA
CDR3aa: CASRRNVEGQPQHF

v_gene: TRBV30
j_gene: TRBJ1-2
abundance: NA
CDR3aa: CAWTSTRDRGLPNGYTF

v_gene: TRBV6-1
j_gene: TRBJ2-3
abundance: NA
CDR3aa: CASRHTSGGADTQYF

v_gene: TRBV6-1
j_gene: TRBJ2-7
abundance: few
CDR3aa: CASSRTGDYEQYF

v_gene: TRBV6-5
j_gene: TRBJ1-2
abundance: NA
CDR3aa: CASIPSDRGRGYTF

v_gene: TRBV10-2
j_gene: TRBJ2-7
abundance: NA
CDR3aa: CASRSTRTVSSGYEQYF

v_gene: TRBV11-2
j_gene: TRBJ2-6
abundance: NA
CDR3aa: CASSLEGGIRSSGANVLTF

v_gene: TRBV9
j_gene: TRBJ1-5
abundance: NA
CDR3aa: CASSPTGGYGQPQHF

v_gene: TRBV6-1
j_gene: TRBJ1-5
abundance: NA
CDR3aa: CASRIGTGGGEPQHF

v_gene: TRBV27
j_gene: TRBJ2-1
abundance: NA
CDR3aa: CASRADSPNEQFF

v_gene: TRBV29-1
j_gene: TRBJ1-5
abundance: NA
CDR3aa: CSVGGQPNQPQHF

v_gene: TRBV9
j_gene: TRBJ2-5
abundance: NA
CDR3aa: CASSVAGLAGQETQYF

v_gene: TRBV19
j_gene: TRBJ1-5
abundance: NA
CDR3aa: CASRSLKGQGGQPQHF

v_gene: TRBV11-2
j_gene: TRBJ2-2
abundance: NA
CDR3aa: CASSPRLTLADTGELFF

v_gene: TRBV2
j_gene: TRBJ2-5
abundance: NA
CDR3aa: CASSVTSGGFETQYF

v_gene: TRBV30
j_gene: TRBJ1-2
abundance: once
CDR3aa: CAWSVWVGTAYGYTF

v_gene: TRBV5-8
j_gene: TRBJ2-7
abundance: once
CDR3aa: CASSVRGSRTYEQYF

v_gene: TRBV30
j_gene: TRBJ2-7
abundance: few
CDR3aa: CAWSVSGGHGVYEQYF

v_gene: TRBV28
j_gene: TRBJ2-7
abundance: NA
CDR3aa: CASSLGQGATSYEQYF

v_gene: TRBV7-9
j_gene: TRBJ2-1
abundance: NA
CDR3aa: CASSPSGGGDEQFF

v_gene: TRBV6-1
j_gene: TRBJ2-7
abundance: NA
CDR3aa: CASSQTTGSSYEQYF

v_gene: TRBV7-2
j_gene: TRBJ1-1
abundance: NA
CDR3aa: CASSREILTEAFF

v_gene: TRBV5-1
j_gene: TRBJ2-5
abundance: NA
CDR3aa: CASSLAGGQGSQYF

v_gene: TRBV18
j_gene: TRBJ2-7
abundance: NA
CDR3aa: CASARQGASPTAYEQYF

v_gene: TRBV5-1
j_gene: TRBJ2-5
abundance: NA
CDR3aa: CASSSWGGSMETQYF

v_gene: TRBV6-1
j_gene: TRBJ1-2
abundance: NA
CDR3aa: CATYKGVRGYTF

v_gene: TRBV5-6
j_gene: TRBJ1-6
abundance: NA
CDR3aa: CASSYGQGMGFGYSPLHF

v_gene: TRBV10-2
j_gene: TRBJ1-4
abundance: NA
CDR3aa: CASRADRGRIGNEKLFF

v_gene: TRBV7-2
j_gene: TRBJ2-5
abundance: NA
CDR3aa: CASSLVGLVQETQYF

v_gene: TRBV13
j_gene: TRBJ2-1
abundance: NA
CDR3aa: CASSLYASGEQFF

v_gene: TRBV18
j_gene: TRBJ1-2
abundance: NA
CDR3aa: CASSPLGAWDYGYTF

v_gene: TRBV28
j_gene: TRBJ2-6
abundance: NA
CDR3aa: CASSEGSGANVLTF

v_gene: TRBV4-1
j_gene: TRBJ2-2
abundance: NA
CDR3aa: CASSRRWGEPTGELFF

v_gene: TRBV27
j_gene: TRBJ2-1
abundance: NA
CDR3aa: CASGSGAYYNEQFF

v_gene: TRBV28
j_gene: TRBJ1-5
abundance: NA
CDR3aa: CASSLISGQHNQPQHF

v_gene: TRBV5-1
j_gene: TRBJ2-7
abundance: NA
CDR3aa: CASSLGPQGGNEQYF

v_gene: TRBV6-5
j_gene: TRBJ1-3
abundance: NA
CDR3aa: CASSYSTGDSGNTIYF

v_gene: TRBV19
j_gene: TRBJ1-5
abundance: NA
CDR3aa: CASKSGGSNQPQHF

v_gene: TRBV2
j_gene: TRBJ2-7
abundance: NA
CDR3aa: CASSEDGLGGYEQYF

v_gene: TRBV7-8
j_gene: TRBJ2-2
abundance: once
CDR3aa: CASSIRMGGAGELFF

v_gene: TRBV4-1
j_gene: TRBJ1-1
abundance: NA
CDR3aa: CASSQIRQGAGNTEAFF

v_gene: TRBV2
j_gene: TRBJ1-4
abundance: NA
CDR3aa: CASSERTGIPPTNEKLFF

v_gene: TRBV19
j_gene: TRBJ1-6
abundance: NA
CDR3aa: CASSTRGNYNSPLHF

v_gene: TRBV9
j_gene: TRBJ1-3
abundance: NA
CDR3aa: CASSVRGVTGNTIYF

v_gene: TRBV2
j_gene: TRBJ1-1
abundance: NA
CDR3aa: CASTRPTGGNTEAFF

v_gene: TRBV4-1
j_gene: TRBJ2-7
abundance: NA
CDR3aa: CASSQDFRTGNIYEQYF